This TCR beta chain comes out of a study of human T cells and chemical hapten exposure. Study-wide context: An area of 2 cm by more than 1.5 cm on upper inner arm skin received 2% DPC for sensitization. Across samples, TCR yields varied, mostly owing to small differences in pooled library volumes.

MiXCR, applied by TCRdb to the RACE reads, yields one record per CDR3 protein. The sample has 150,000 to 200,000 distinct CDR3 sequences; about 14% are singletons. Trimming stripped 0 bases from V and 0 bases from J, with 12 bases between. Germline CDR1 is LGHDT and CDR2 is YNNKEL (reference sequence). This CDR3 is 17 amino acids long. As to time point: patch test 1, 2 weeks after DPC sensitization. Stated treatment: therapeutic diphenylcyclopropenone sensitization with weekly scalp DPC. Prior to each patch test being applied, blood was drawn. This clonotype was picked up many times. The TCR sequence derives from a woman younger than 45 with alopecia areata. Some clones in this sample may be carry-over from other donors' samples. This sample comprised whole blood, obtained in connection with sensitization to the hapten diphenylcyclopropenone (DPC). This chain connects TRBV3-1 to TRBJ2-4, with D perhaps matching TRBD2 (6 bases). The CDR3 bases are TGTGCCAGCAGCCAAGAGACAGCGGGTATAGCCAAAAACATTCAGTACTTC. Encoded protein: CASSQETAGIAKNIQYF.